One TCR beta chain is described in this entry. The data are from a study of OX40 agonist ivuxolimab in advanced cancers. Study-wide background: Ivuxolimab doses were 0.01, 0.1, 0.3, 1.5, 3 or 10 mg/kg every 2 weeks. Partial responses were observed in three patients, of whom one had hepatocellular carcinoma and two had cutaneous melanoma.

Assay: immunoSEQ multiplex PCR; the TCRdb copy retains only in-frame clones and omits some. The sample has about 41,000 clones; approximately 87% are singletons. V was cut by 5 bases and J by 6 bases, with 11 bases left in between. CDR3 length: 11 residues. Germline V CDR1 and CDR2: GTSNPN, SVGIG (reference sequence). The chain carries TRBV30 and TRBJ2-7, with D possibly being TRBD2 (6 bases). The TCR was taken from an adult with an advanced solid tumor such as melanoma, head and neck, liver or kidney cancer. The source was CD4+ or CD8+ T cells sorted from blood, collected in a trial of the OX40 agonist ivuxolimab. For the CDR3, the DNA is TGTGCCTGGGGCGGAGGGTTCGAGCAGTACTTC. Translated, it gives CAWGGGFEQYF.